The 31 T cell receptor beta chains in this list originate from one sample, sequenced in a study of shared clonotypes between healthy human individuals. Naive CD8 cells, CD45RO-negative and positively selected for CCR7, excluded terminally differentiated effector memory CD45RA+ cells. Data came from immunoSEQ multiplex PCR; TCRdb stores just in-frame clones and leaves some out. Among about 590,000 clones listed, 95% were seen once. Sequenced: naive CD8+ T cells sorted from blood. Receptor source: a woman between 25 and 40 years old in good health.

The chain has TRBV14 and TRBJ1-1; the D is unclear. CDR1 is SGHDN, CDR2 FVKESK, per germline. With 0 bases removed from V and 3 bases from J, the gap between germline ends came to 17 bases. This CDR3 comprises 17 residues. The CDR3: CASSQESGPRPYTEAFF. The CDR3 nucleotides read TGTGCCAGCAGCCAAGAAAGCGGACCTAGGCCCTACACTGAAGCTTTCTTT.

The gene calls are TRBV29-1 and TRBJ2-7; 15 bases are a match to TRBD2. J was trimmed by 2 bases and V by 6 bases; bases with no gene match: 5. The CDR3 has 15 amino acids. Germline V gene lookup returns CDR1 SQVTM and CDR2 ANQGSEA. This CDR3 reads CSVVGLAGGAYEQYF. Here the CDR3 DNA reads TGCAGCGTCGTGGGACTAGCGGGAGGTGCCTACGAGCAGTACTTC.

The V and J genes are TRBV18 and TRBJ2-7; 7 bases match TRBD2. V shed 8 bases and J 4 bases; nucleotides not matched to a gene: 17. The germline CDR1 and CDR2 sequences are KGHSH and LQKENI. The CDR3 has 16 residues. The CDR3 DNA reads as TGTGCCAGCCGTGCAAATGAGCGGGGAAACCTTTACGAGCAGTACTTC. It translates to CASRANERGNLYEQYF.

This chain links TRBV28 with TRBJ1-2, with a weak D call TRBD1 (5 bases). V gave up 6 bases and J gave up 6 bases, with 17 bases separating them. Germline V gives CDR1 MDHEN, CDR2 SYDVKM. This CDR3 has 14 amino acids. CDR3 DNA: TGTGCCAGCAGCTTAGGGGACTGGTGGAATGGCTACACCTTC. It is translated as CASSLGDWWNGYTF.

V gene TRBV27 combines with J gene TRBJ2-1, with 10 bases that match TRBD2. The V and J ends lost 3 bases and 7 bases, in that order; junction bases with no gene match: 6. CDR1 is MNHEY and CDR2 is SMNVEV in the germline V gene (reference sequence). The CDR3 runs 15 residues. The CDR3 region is CASSLGSGRSNEQFF. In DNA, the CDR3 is TGTGCCAGCAGTTTGGGTAGCGGGAGGAGTAATGAGCAGTTCTTC.

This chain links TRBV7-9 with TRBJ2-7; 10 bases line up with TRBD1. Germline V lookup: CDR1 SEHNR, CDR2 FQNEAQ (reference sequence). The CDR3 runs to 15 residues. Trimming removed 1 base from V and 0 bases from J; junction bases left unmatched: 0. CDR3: CASSLGTGGSYEQYF. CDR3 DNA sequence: TGTGCCAGCAGCTTAGGGACAGGGGGCTCCTACGAGCAGTACTTC.

In DNA, the CDR3 is TGTGCCAGCAGTTTACAGGGTTCGGGCGAGCAGTACTTC. Encoded protein: CASSLQGSGEQYF. The chain couples TRBV27 to TRBJ2-7, with D perhaps matching TRBD1 (5 bases). The CDR3 contains 13 residues. The germline V gene encodes CDR1 MNHEY and CDR2 SMNVEV (reference sequence). Trimming cost V 2 bases and J 6 bases, with 11 bases left between them.

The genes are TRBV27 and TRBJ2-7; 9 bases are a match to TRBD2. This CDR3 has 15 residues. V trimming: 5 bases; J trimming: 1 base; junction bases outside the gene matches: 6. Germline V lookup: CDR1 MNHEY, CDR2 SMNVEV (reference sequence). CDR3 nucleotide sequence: TGTGCCAGCAGTCCTCTAGCGGGGTTTTCCTACGAGCAGTACTTC. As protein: CASSPLAGFSYEQYF.

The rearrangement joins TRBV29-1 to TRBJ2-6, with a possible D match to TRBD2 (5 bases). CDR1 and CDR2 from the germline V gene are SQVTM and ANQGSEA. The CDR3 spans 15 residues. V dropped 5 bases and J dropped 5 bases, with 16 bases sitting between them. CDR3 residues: CSVWSRLSRANVLTF. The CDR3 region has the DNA TGCAGCGTTTGGTCAAGACTAAGTCGGGCCAACGTCCTGACTTTC.

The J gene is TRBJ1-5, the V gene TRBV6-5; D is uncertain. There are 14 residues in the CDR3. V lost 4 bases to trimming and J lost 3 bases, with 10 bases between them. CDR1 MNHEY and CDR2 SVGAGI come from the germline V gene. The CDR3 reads CASSFLGTNQPQHF. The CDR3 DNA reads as TGTGCCAGCAGTTTTTTGGGCACCAATCAGCCCCAGCATTTT.

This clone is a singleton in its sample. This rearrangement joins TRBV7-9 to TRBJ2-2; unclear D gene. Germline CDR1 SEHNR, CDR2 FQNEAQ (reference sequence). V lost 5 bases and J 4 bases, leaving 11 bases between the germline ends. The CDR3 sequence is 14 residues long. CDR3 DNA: TGTGCCAGCAGCCCCGCGGTCGGCACCGGGGAGCTGTTTTTT. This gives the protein CASSPAVGTGELFF.

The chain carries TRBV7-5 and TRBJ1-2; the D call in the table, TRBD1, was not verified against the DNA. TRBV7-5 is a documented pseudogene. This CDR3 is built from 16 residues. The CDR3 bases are TGTGTCAGAAGCTTAAGGGGTCAGGCGCTCCGCTATGGCTACACCTTC. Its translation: CVRSLRGQALRYGYTF.

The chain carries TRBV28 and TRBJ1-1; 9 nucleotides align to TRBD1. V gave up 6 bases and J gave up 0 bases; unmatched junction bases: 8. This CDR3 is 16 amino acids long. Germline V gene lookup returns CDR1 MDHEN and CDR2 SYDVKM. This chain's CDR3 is CASRYRGHIVNTEAFF. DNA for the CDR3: TGTGCCAGCAGATACAGGGGGCATATTGTGAACACTGAAGCTTTCTTT.

This CDR3 is CASSSWRAGGNEQFF. In DNA, the CDR3 is TGTGCCAGCAGCTCCTGGAGGGCCGGGGGGAATGAGCAGTTCTTC. The chain uses TRBV7-9 and TRBJ2-1; 7 bases line up with TRBD2. J was trimmed by 7 bases and V by 4 bases; bases with no gene match: 10. The CDR3 spans 15 residues. Germline loops: CDR1 SEHNR, CDR2 FQNEAQ (reference sequence). Full variable domain (outside the CDR3, taken from reference TRBV7-9 and TRBJ2-1): DTGVSQNPRHKITKRGQNVTFRCDPISEHNRLYWYRQTLGQGPEFLTYFQNEAQLEKSRLLSDRFSAERPKGSFSTLEIQRTEQGDSAMYLCASSSWRAGGNEQFFGPGTRLTVL.

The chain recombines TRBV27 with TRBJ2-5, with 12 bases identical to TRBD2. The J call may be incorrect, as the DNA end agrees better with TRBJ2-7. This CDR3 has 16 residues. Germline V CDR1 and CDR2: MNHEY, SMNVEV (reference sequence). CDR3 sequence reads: CASSRLLAGGVYEQYF. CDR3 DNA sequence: TGTGCCAGCAGCCGCCTACTAGCGGGAGGCGTCTACGAGCAGTACTTC.

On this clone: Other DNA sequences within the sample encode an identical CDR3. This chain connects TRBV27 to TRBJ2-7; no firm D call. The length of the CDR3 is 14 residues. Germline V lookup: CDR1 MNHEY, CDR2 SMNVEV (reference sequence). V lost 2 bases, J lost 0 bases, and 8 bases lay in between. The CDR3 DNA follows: TGTGCCAGCAGTTTAACCCCCAGCTCCTACGAGCAGTACTTC. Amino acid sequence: CASSLTPSSYEQYF.

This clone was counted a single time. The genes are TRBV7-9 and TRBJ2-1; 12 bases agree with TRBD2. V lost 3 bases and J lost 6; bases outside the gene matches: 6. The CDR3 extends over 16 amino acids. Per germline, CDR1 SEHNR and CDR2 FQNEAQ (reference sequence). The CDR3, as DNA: TGTGCCAGCAGCTTTTCTAGCGGGAGGGAAATCAATGAGCAGTTCTTC. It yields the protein CASSFSSGREINEQFF.

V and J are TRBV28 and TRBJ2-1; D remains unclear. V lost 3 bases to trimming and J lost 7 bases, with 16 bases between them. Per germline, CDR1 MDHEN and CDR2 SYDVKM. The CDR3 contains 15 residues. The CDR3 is CASSFEALSLNEQFF. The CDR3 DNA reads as TGTGCCAGCAGTTTTGAGGCCCTTAGTTTAAATGAGCAGTTCTTC.

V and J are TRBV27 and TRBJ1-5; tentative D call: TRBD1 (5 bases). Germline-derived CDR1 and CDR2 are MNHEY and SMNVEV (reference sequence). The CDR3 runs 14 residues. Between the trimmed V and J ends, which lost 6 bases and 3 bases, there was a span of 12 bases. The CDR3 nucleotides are TGTGCCAGCAGCCCTCGACAGTACAATCAGCCCCAGCATTTT. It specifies CASSPRQYNQPQHF.

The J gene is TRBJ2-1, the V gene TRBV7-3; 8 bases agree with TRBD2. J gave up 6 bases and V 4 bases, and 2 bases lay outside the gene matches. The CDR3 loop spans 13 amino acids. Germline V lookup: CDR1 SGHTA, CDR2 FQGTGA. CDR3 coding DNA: TGTGCCAGCAGCTCCACTAGCGGCAATGAGCAGTTCTTC. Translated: CASSSTSGNEQFF.

CDR3 DNA: TGCGCCAGCAGGCAGGACGGACGCACCGGGGAGCTGTTTTTT. It specifies CASRQDGRTGELFF. This chain uses TRBV5-1 with TRBJ2-2; D unclear. Germline-derived CDR1 and CDR2 are SGHRS and YFSETQ. There are 14 residues in the CDR3. V was trimmed by 5 bases and J by 4 bases, leaving 12 bases between them.

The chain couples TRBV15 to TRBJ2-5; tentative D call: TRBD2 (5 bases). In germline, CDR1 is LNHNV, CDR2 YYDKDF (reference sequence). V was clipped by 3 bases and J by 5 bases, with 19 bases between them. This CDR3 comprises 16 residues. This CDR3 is CATSSEWAGPRETQYF. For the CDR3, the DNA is TGTGCCACCAGCAGTGAGTGGGCGGGCCCTCGGGAGACCCAGTACTTC. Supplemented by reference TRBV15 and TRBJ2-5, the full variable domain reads DAMVIQNPRYQVTQFGKPVTLSCSQTLNHNVMYWYQQKSSQAPKLLFHYYDKDFNNEADTPDNFQSRRPNTSFCFLDIRSPGLGDTAMYLCATSSEWAGPRETQYFGPGTRLLVL.

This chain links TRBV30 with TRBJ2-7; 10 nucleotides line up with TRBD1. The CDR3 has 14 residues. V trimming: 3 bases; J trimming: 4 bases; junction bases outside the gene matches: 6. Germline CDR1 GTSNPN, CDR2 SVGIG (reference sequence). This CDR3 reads CAWSHGTGVYEQYF. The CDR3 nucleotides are TGTGCCTGGAGCCACGGGACAGGGGTGTACGAGCAGTACTTC.

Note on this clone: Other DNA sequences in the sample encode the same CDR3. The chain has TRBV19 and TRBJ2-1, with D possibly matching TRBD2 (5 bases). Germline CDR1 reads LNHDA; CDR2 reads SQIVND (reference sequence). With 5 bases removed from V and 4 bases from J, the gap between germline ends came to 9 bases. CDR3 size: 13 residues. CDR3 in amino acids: CASSPGLYNEQFF. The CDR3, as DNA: TGTGCCAGTAGTCCAGGACTTTACAATGAGCAGTTCTTC.

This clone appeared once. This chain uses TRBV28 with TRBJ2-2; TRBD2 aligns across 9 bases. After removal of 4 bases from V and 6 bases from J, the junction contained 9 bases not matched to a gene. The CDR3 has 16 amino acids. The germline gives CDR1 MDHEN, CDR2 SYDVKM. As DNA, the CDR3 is TGTGCCAGCAGTTCCCGAAGTAGCGGGAGTGCCGGGGAGCTGTTTTTT. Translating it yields CASSSRSSGSAGELFF.

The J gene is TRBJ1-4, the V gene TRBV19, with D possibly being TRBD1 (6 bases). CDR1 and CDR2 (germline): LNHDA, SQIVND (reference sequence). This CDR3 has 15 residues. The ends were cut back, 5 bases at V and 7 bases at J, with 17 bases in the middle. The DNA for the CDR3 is TGTGCCAGTAGTCTCCCCAGGGGCGAGAGTGAAAAACTGTTTTTT. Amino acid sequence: CASSLPRGESEKLFF. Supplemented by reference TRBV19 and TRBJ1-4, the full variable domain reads DGGITQSPKYLFRKEGQNVTLSCEQNLNHDAMYWYRQDPGQGLRLIYYSQIVNDFQKGDIAEGYSVSREKKESFPLTVTSAQKNPTAFYLCASSLPRGESEKLFFGSGTQLSVL.

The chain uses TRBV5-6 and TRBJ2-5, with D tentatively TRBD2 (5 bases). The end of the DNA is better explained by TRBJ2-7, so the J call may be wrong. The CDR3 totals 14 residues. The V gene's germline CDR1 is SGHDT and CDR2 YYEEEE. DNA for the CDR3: TGTGCCAGCAGCTTGTTAGGGAGCAGAGGCGAGCAGTACTTC. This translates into CASSLLGSRGEQYF.

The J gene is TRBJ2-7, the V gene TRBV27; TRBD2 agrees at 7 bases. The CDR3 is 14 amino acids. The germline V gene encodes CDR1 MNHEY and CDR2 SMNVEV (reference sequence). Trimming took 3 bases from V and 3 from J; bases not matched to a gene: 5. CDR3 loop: CASSFKASGYEQYF. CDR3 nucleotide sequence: TGTGCCAGCAGTTTTAAGGCTAGCGGCTACGAGCAGTACTTC.

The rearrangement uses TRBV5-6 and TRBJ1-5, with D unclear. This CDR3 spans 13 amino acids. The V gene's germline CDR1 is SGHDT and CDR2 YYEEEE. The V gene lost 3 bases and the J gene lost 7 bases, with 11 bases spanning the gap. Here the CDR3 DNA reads TGTGCCAGCAGCTCGGAGGGTCTCCAGCCCCAGCATTTT. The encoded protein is CASSSEGLQPQHF.

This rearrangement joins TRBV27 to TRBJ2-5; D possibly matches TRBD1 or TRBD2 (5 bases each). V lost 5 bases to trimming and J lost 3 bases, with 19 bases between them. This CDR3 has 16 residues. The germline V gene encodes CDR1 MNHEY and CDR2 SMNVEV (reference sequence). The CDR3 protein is CASSARDPRVEETQYF. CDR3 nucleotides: TGTGCCAGCAGTGCGAGGGACCCCAGGGTGGAAGAGACCCAGTACTTC.

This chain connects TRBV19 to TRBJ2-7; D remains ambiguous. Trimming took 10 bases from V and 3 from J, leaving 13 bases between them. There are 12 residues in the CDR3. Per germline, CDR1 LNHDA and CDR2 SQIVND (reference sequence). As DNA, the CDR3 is TGTGCCACCCAGTCTCCGAGCTACGAGCAGTACTTC. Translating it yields CATQSPSYEQYF.